The clone carrying this TCR beta chain was seen at least ten times. The sample comes from a study of metastatic and nonmetastatic thyroid tumors. The CDR3 consists of 13 residues. Germline loops: CDR1 SGHTA, CDR2 FQGTGA. Trimming took 1 base from V and 7 from J, leaving 10 bases between them. TCRdb recomputed clones from the PCR reads via MiXCR. The sample holds approximately 15,000 clones, 9.5% to 15% seen once. None of the patients had undergone any treatment ahead of thyroid surgery. The TCR comes from a female donor with papillary thyroid cancer or a benign thyroid nodule (not recorded which). Some clones in this sample may be carry-over from other donors' samples. Sequencing was done on a sample of blood. The chain joins TRBV7-3 to TRBJ1-1, with D perhaps matching TRBD1 (5 bases). DNA for the CDR3: TGTGCCAGCAGCTTAATTAGGGGAAGTGAAGCTTTCTTT. Its translation: CASSLIRGSEAFF.